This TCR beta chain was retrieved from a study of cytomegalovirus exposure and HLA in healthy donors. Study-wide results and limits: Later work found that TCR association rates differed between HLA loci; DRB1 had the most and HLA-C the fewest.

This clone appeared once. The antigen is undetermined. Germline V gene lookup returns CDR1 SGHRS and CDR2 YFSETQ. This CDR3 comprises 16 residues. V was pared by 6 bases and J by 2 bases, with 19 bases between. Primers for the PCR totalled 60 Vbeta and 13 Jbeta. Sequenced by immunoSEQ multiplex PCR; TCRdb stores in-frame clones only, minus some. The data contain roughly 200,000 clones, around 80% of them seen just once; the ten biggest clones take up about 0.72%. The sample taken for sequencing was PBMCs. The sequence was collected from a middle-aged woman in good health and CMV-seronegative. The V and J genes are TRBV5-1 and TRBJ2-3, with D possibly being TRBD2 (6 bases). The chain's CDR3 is CASMVSGRGDTDTQYF. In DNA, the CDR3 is TGCGCCAGCATGGTTAGCGGACGAGGGGACACAGATACGCAGTATTTT.